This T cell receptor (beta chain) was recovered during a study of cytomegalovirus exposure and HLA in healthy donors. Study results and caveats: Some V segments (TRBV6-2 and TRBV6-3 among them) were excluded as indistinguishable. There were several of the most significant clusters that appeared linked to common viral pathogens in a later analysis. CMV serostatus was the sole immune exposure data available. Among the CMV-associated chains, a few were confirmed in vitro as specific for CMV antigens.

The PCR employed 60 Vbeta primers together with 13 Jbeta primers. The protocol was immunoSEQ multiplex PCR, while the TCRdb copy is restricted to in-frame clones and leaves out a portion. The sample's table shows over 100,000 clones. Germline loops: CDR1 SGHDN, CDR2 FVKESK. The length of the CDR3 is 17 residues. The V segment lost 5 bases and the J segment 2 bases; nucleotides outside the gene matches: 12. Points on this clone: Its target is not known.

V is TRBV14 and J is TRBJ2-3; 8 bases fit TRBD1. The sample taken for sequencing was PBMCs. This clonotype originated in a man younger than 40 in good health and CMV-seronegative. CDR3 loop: CASSSAYPDRDTDTQYF. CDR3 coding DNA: TGTGCCAGCAGCTCAGCCTACCCGGACAGGGACACAGATACGCAGTATTTT.